This T cell receptor beta chain was obtained from a study of T cells in Graves' hyperthyroidism and ophthalmopathy. Findings of the study overall: A 13 V-J model separated ophthalmopathy from stable hyperthyroidism.

The CDR3 regions of TCR beta were amplified from RNA transcripts. HTBI primers were used for first-round RT-PCR of the TCR CDR3. TCRdb recomputed calls from the multiplex PCR reads with MiXCR, one row per CDR3 protein. The sample holds about 640,000 distinct CDR3 sequences, over 40% seen once. The CDR3 loop spans 15 amino acids. Germline-derived CDR1 and CDR2 are SGHRS and YFSETQ. J gave up 10 bases and V 3 bases, and 8 bases lay outside the gene matches. Worth noting for this clonotype: The antigen is not known.

The clonotype originates from an adult man with Graves' disease, either hyperthyroidism or ophthalmopathy (not recorded which). The sequenced sample consisted of peripheral blood or thyroid tissue (not recorded which). The chain combines TRBV5-1 with TRBJ1-6; TRBD1 matches 9 bases. The chain's CDR3 is CASSSLGQGESPLHF. In DNA, the CDR3 is TGCGCCAGCAGCTCATTGGGACAGGGAGAATCACCCCTCCACTTT.